This T cell receptor beta chain came from a study of T cells in Graves' hyperthyroidism and ophthalmopathy. Study-level results: The model forecast ophthalmopathy, anticipating it by a median around 6.5 months before onset.

The table lists this clonotype with a few counts. Its target is not known. Clinical symptoms, serum thyroxine and TRAb, thyroid ultrasound and orbital computed tomography were used for the diagnoses. Researchers amplified the TCR beta CDR3 regions from RNA transcripts. HTBI primers were the set used in a first-round RT-PCR of the TCR CDR3. TCRdb ran MiXCR on the multiplex PCR reads and lists one entry per CDR3 protein. The data show 600,000 to 700,000 distinct CDR3 sequences, roughly 14% seen once. The receptor was derived from a woman aged 40 to 55 with Graves' ophthalmopathy. Sequencing was done on a sample of blood.

The CDR3 nucleotides read TGTGCCAGCAGCTTAGGTCCCAGCCTTTACACTGAAGCTTTCTTT. The encoded protein is CASSLGPSLYTEAFF. The chain has TRBV11-2 and TRBJ1-1, with D uncertain. This CDR3 comprises 15 residues. Germline assignment: CDR1 SGHAT and CDR2 FQNNGV. The V end was cut by 1 base, the J end by 3 bases, with 12 bases between.